This TCR beta chain was sequenced in a study of identical twins. One entry per CDR3 protein, called by TCRdb with MiXCR from the 5' RACE reads. The sample lists roughly 1.6 million distinct CDR3 sequences, about 31% seen once, with less than 0.35% in the top ten. The V end lost 11 bases, the J end lost 4 bases, and 9 bases lay between the germline ends. CDR3 size: 11 residues. Sequencing was carried out using cord blood. The TCR originated in a newborn girl in good health. The chain joins TRBV12-3 or TRBV12-4 to TRBJ2-1; D might be TRBD1 or TRBD2, each matching 5 bases. In DNA, the CDR3 is TGTGCCCCGGGACCATACAATGAGCAGTTCTTC. Protein sequence: CAPGPYNEQFF.